The 28 T cell receptor beta chains given below trace back to one sample, sequenced in a study of CD8+ T cells in alopecia areata. The sequencing template was cDNA reverse transcribed from extracted RNA. Assay: immunoSEQ multiplex PCR; the TCRdb copy retains only in-frame clones and omits some. The profile shows tens of thousands of clones, roughly 61% of them singletons. Sequencing was performed on CD8+ T cells sorted from blood, taken at week 0. The receptors were gathered from a human donor with alopecia areata.

This clone has only a few counts. This chain joins TRBV5-1 and TRBJ2-1, with D hard to call. V dropped 4 bases and J dropped 0 bases, with 17 bases sitting between them. Looked up from germline, CDR1 is SGHRS and CDR2 is YFSETQ. The CDR3 length is 17 residues. The CDR3 DNA reads as TGCGCCAGCAGCCTACTGGGTACGATTGACTCCTACAATGAGCAGTTCTTC. Translating it yields CASSLLGTIDSYNEQFF.

This clone is a singleton in its sample. This sequence joins TRBV7-6 and TRBJ2-1, with unresolved D. V was shortened by 5 bases and J by 3 bases, with 14 bases between the two germline ends. CDR3 length equals 15 residues. Germline CDR1 reads SGHVS; CDR2 reads FNYEAQ. The CDR3 DNA follows: TGTGCCAGCAGCCGTGGGTCGGGCAGCTACAATGAGCAGTTCTTC. It encodes CASSRGSGSYNEQFF.

The chain combines TRBV9 with TRBJ1-5; D gene ambiguous. Trimming cost V 0 bases and J 2 bases, with 6 bases left between them. This CDR3 is built from 14 residues. The V gene's germline CDR1 is SGDLS and CDR2 YYNGEE. For the CDR3, the DNA is TGTGCCAGCAGCGTAGGGTTTGGCAATCAGCCCCAGCATTTT. Translating it yields CASSVGFGNQPQHF.

The V and J genes are TRBV18 and TRBJ1-2; 7 bases map to TRBD1. CDR3 length equals 15 residues. Germline CDR1 KGHSH, CDR2 LQKENI. V trimming: 3 bases; J trimming: 6 bases; junction bases outside the gene matches: 10. For the CDR3, the DNA is TGTGCCAGCTCACCTACTCGAGGGACAGCAGATGGCTACACCTTC. This encodes CASSPTRGTADGYTF.

The chain recombines TRBV5-1 with TRBJ2-7, with 9 nucleotides matching TRBD1. The V gene end was trimmed by 0 bases and the J gene end by 5 bases; junction bases not matched to a gene: 3. CDR1 is SGHRS and CDR2 is YFSETQ in the germline V gene. This CDR3 region has 14 residues. The CDR3 region has the DNA TGCGCCAGCAGCTTGGGGACAGGGGAAGACGAGCAGTACTTC. Its translation is CASSLGTGEDEQYF.

This chain links TRBV7-8 with TRBJ2-3, with 7 bases aligning to TRBD2. Germline V CDR1 and CDR2: SGHVS, FQNEAQ. The CDR3 is 15 amino acids. V shed 0 bases and J 3 bases; nucleotides not matched to a gene: 3. CDR3 protein: CASSLALAETDTQYF. The CDR3 region has the DNA TGTGCCAGCAGCTTAGCGCTAGCGGAAACAGATACGCAGTATTTT.

The J gene is TRBJ2-3, the V gene TRBV28, with D uncertain. From germline, CDR1 is MDHEN and CDR2 SYDVKM. Trimming took off 2 bases at V and 3 bases at J, with 6 bases between the two ends. This CDR3 spans 13 amino acids. The CDR3 nucleotides read TGTGCCAGCAGTTTAACGGAAACAGATACGCAGTATTTT. Translating it yields CASSLTETDTQYF.

This clone was seen a handful of times. The chain employs TRBV2 and TRBJ1-5, with TRBD1 matching over 10 bases. Germline trimming cut 6 bases from V and 6 bases from J; bases unmatched to any gene: 2. Germline values: CDR1 SNHLY, CDR2 FYNNEI. This CDR3 is 13 amino acids long. The CDR3 DNA follows: TGTGCCAGCAGGACAGGGGGCAGTCAGCCCCAGCATTTT. This sequence encodes CASRTGGSQPQHF.

Here the CDR3 DNA reads TGTGCCAGCAGTTACGGCTACGATCAGCCCCAGCATTTT. Amino acids: CASSYGYDQPQHF. The J gene is TRBJ1-5, the V gene TRBV6-5; no firm D call. CDR3 length: 13 amino acids. V was pared by 2 bases and J by 5 bases, with 7 bases between. Germline V gene lookup returns CDR1 MNHEY and CDR2 SVGAGI.

The chain employs TRBV18 and TRBJ1-2; maybe TRBD1 (6 bases). V was clipped by 3 bases and J by 0 bases, with 26 bases between them. Germline CDR1 and CDR2: KGHSH and LQKENI. This CDR3 is built from 20 residues. As DNA, the CDR3 is TGTGCCAGCTCACCCTATTCGATAAAAGTTACCCGGGACACTAACTATGGCTACACCTTC. Encoded protein: CASSPYSIKVTRDTNYGYTF.

The chain carries TRBV28 and TRBJ2-3, with D uncertain. V lost 3 bases and J lost 2, with 9 bases in between. Germline-derived CDR1 and CDR2 are MDHEN and SYDVKM. CDR3 length: 14 amino acids. CDR3 nucleotides: TGTGCCAGCAGTTTGGGTCCAGTCACAGATACGCAGTATTTT. Its protein is CASSLGPVTDTQYF.

V usage is TRBV4-3 and J usage is TRBJ2-1; 8 bases fit TRBD1. Germline CDR1 LGHNA, CDR2 YSLEER. There are 17 residues in the CDR3. J gave up 0 bases and V 3 bases, and 7 bases lay outside the gene matches. The CDR3 region has the DNA TGCGCCAGCAGCCAGAATGACAGGGGTAGCTCCTACAATGAGCAGTTCTTC. It yields the protein CASSQNDRGSSYNEQFF.

The table lists this clone with a few counts. V is TRBV29-1 and J is TRBJ2-7, with 11 bases lining up with TRBD2. Per germline, CDR1 SQVTM and CDR2 ANQGSEA. With V trimmed by 0 bases and J by 7 bases, 8 bases remained unmatched. CDR3 length: 15 residues. The CDR3 DNA reads TGCAGCGTTGAAGAGAGACTAGCGGGACAAGGGGAGCAGTACTTC. It is translated as CSVEERLAGQGEQYF.

The chain carries TRBV28 and TRBJ2-3, with D hard to call. V was shortened by 3 bases and J by 4 bases, with 8 bases between the two germline ends. The CDR3 extends over 13 amino acids. Germline V gene lookup returns CDR1 MDHEN and CDR2 SYDVKM. DNA for the CDR3: TGTGCCAGCAGTTTGGAAAGATCAGATACGCAGTATTTT. Protein: CASSLERSDTQYF.

A few counts support this clone. V and J are TRBV28 and TRBJ2-5, with 7 bases matching TRBD2. After removal of 11 bases from V and 1 base from J, the junction contained 1 base not matched to a gene. The CDR3 totals 11 residues. Germline CDR1 is MDHEN and CDR2 is SYDVKM. CDR3 sequence reads: CAAGVQETQYF. CDR3 in DNA: TGTGCCGCGGGGGTCCAAGAGACCCAGTACTTC. Full variable domain (remainder filled in from reference TRBV28 and TRBJ2-5): DVKVTQSSRYLVKRTGEKVFLECVQDMDHENMFWYRQDPGLGLRLIYFSYDVKMKEKGDIPEGYSVSREKKERFSLILESASTNQTSMYLCAAGVQETQYFGPGTRLLVL.

This clone has a handful of counts. V gene TRBV5-6 combines with J gene TRBJ2-2; a weak D match, TRBD2 (5 bases). V lost 2 bases and J lost 4, with 12 bases in between. This CDR3 has 15 amino acids. Germline lookup yields CDR1 SGHDT and CDR2 YYEEEE. CDR3 sequence: CASSFERFFTGELFF. Written as DNA, the CDR3 is TGTGCCAGCAGCTTCGAGCGGTTCTTCACCGGGGAGCTGTTTTTT.

CDR3 protein: CSVEGTGTGSLYEQYF. The CDR3 coding sequence is TGCAGCGTTGAAGGAACCGGGACAGGCTCCCTCTACGAGCAGTACTTC. This chain uses TRBV29-1 with TRBJ2-7, with TRBD1 matching over 8 bases. The CDR3 consists of 16 residues. Trimming took 1 base from V and 3 from J; bases not matched to a gene: 11. The V gene's germline CDR1 is SQVTM and CDR2 ANQGSEA.

Only one count was recorded for this clone. The rearrangement links TRBV5-6 to TRBJ2-7; 7 bases are a match to TRBD1. Trimming took 4 bases from V and 6 from J; bases not matched to a gene: 7. The CDR3 consists of 13 residues. Germline V gene sequence: CDR1 SGHDT, CDR2 YYEEEE. The CDR3 reads CASSPDRAREQYF. The CDR3, as DNA: TGTGCCAGCAGCCCAGACAGGGCTCGCGAGCAGTACTTC.

This clone was picked up a small number of times. The J gene is TRBJ1-5, the V gene TRBV5-4, with 7 bases lining up with TRBD1. Per the germline V gene, CDR1 is SGHNT and CDR2 is YYREEE (reference sequence). V trimming: 4 bases; J trimming: 5 bases; junction bases outside the gene matches: 12. The CDR3 spans 16 residues. The CDR3 loop is CASSAPGQSVDQPQHF. The CDR3 coding sequence is TGTGCCAGCAGCGCCCCGGGACAGAGTGTCGATCAGCCCCAGCATTTT.

This clone has just a few counts. The chain links TRBV5-1 to TRBJ2-2; the D is unclear. Germline values: CDR1 SGHRS, CDR2 YFSETQ. V lost 4 bases and J lost 1, with 2 bases in between. The CDR3 runs 12 residues. CDR3 in amino acids: CASSMNTGELFF. CDR3 coding DNA: TGCGCCAGCAGCATGAACACCGGGGAGCTGTTTTTT. The complete variable domain, with remaining parts taken from reference TRBV5-1 and TRBJ2-2, reads KAGVTQTPRYLIKTRGQQVTLSCSPISGHRSVSWYQQTPGQGLQFLFEYFSETQRNKGNFPGRFSGRQFSNSRSEMNVSTLELGDSALYLCASSMNTGELFFGEGSRLTVL.

This clone was counted a few times. The V gene is TRBV7-9, the J gene TRBJ2-5, with 10 bases aligning to TRBD1. CDR1 and CDR2 (germline): SEHNR, FQNEAQ (reference sequence). The CDR3 has 16 residues. V was pared by 8 bases and J by 4 bases, with 13 bases of the junction left unmatched. In DNA form, the CDR3 reads TGTGCCAGCGGGTCCCCGTGGGACAGGGGAAGAGAGACCCAGTACTTC. Its translation is CASGSPWDRGRETQYF.

The CDR3 DNA follows: TGTGCCAGCAGCTCCTTCACACCTTATGAAAAACTGTTTTTT. It encodes CASSSFTPYEKLFF. The chain uses TRBV4-2 and TRBJ1-4; D not certain. This CDR3 has 14 amino acids. CDR1 and CDR2 from the germline V gene are LGHNA and YNFKEQ. Deletions cut 5 bases from V and 6 bases from J, with 13 bases between.

The chain carries TRBV7-7 and TRBJ2-1, with TRBD2 identical over 12 bases. The CDR3 length is 13 residues. Germline CDR1 reads SSHAT; CDR2 reads FNYEAQ (reference sequence). The V gene end was trimmed by 5 bases and the J gene end by 10 bases; junction bases not matched to a gene: 3. CDR3 loop: CASSTGTSGEQFF. For the CDR3, the DNA is TGTGCCAGCAGCACCGGGACTAGCGGGGAGCAGTTCTTC. Drawing the rest from reference TRBV7-7 and TRBJ2-1, the complete variable domain is GAGVSQSPRYKVTKRGQDVTLRCDPISSHATLYWYQQALGQGPEFLTYFNYEAQPDKSGLPSDRFSAERPEGSISTLTIQRTEQRDSAMYRCASSTGTSGEQFFGPGTRLTVL.

This clone showed up just a few times. The chain uses TRBV11-2 and TRBJ2-1; D remains ambiguous. CDR3 size: 11 residues. Trimming removed 0 bases at V and 8 bases at J, with 2 bases between. The germline gives CDR1 SGHAT, CDR2 FQNNGV. The CDR3 reads CASSLEDEQFF. In DNA form, the CDR3 reads TGTGCCAGCAGCTTAGAGGATGAGCAGTTCTTC.

J is TRBJ2-5 and V is TRBV7-8; TRBD1 is a possible D gene (7 bases). V lost 7 bases, J lost 1 base, and 16 bases lay in between. CDR1 is SGHVS, CDR2 FQNEAQ, per germline. This CDR3 region has 15 residues. CDR3 sequence reads: CASTTSRGAQETQYF. CDR3 sequence (DNA): TGTGCCAGCACAACCTCCAGGGGGGCCCAAGAGACCCAGTACTTC.

The rearrangement joins TRBV4-3 to TRBJ2-7; 8 nucleotides align to TRBD2. V trimming: 0 bases; J trimming: 1 base; junction bases outside the gene matches: 2. The length of the CDR3 is 15 residues. Germline lookup yields CDR1 LGHNA and CDR2 YSLEER. Here the CDR3 DNA reads TGCGCCAGCAGCCAAGACTCGGGAGGGTCCTACGAGCAGTACTTC. Protein sequence: CASSQDSGGSYEQYF.

CDR3 protein: CASSLEWNTEAFF. The CDR3 DNA follows: TGTGCCAGCAGTTTAGAATGGAACACTGAAGCTTTCTTT. This rearrangement joins TRBV27 to TRBJ1-1; no reliable D call. Per germline, CDR1 MNHEY and CDR2 SMNVEV (reference sequence). With 2 bases removed from V and 1 base from J, the gap between germline ends came to 5 bases. CDR3 length: 13 amino acids.

The chain couples TRBV7-6 to TRBJ2-5; 8 bases fit TRBD2. Per germline, CDR1 SGHVS and CDR2 FNYEAQ. V was pared by 5 bases and J by 1 base, with 9 bases of the junction left unmatched. This CDR3 is 16 amino acids long. The CDR3 region is CASSPTFSGVQETQYF. CDR3 nucleotides: TGTGCCAGCAGCCCAACTTTTAGCGGGGTCCAAGAGACCCAGTACTTC. Full variable domain (missing parts from reference TRBV7-6 and TRBJ2-5): GAGVSQSPRYKVTKRGQDVALRCDPISGHVSLYWYRQALGQGPEFLTYFNYEAQQDKSGLPNDRFSAERPEGSISTLTIQRTEQRDSAMYRCASSPTFSGVQETQYFGPGTRLLVL.